The 18 T cell receptor beta chains below were found in one sample sequenced in a study of OX40 agonist ivuxolimab in advanced cancers. This table comes from immunoSEQ multiplex PCR, and its TCRdb copy is limited to in-frame clones, with some not included. The data contain tens of thousands of clones, 84% of them singletons. Material: CD4+ or CD8+ T cells sorted from blood, obtained in a trial of the OX40 agonist ivuxolimab. These receptors all stem from an adult with an advanced solid tumor such as melanoma, head and neck, liver or kidney cancer.

This clone has only one observation. DNA of the CDR3: TGTGCCAGCAGCACTCTGGGGGCAGATACGCAGTATTTT. Its protein product is CASSTLGADTQYF. This chain links TRBV11-3 with TRBJ2-3, with D perhaps assigned TRBD1 or TRBD2 (5 bases each). V lost 5 bases and J lost 4, with 10 bases in between. CDR1 and CDR2 (germline): SGHNT, YENEEA. This CDR3 has 13 residues.

The chain employs TRBV18 and TRBJ2-2; the match to TRBD1 covers 7 bases. This CDR3 region has 14 residues. The germline CDR1 and CDR2 sequences are KGHSH and LQKENI. Germline trimming cut 3 bases from V and 3 bases from J; bases unmatched to any gene: 1. CDR3 DNA: TGTGCCAGCTCACCTGACAGGGACACCGGGGAGCTGTTTTTT. Protein sequence: CASSPDRDTGELFF.

The rearrangement uses TRBV5-6 and TRBJ1-6; 7 nucleotides agree with TRBD1. This CDR3 is 16 amino acids long. J gave up 9 bases and V 0 bases, and 9 bases lay outside the gene matches. Germline CDR1 SGHDT, CDR2 YYEEEE. As DNA, the CDR3 is TGTGCCAGCAGCTTGGAAGCGACAGGGCTTGTTTCACCCCTCCACTTT. Its protein product is CASSLEATGLVSPLHF. The whole variable domain, filled in from reference TRBV5-6 and TRBJ1-6, reads DAGVTQSPTHLIKTRGQQVTLRCSPKSGHDTVSWYQQALGQGPQFIFQYYEEEERQRGNFPDRFSGHQFPNYSSELNVNALLLGDSALYLCASSLEATGLVSPLHFGNGTRLTVT.

The chain is built from TRBV6-5 and TRBJ1-5; possible D gene TRBD1, 6 bases. V was clipped by 5 bases and J by 6 bases, with 14 bases between them. This CDR3 comprises 14 residues. Looked up from germline, CDR1 is MNHEY and CDR2 is SVGAGI. The CDR3 protein is CASSPRGGGQPQHF. CDR3 bases: TGTGCCAGCAGTCCGAGGGGGGGAGGTCAGCCCCAGCATTTT.

Here the CDR3 DNA reads TGTGCCAGCAGTTCGGGACAGGGGAGCACTGAAGCTTTCTTT. It specifies CASSSGQGSTEAFF. This chain connects TRBV28 to TRBJ1-1; 10 positions agree with TRBD1. Looked up from germline, CDR1 is MDHEN and CDR2 is SYDVKM. The CDR3 runs 14 residues. Losses at the gene ends were 4 bases for V and 4 bases for J; bases not matched to a gene: 3.

The rearrangement joins TRBV7-9 to TRBJ2-3, with 12 bases that match TRBD2. Germline V gene lookup returns CDR1 SEHNR and CDR2 FQNEAQ (reference sequence). CDR3 length: 15 amino acids. With 3 bases clipped from V and 8 bases from J, the junction kept 6 bases outside the gene matches. This chain's CDR3 is CASSLGLAGGITQYF. DNA of the CDR3: TGTGCCAGCAGCTTGGGGCTAGCGGGGGGGATTACGCAGTATTTT.

This clone was seen a handful of times. This chain joins TRBV5-6 and TRBJ1-1; TRBD1 matches 8 bases. After removal of 5 bases from V and 4 bases from J, the junction contained 4 bases not matched to a gene. The V gene's germline CDR1 is SGHDT and CDR2 YYEEEE. The CDR3 contains 13 residues. CDR3 coding DNA: TGTGCCAGCAGATGGGACAGGAGCACTGAAGCTTTCTTT. It encodes CASRWDRSTEAFF.

The chain uses TRBV19 and TRBJ2-7; 8 bases align to TRBD1. The germline V gene encodes CDR1 LNHDA and CDR2 SQIVND (reference sequence). This CDR3 spans 15 amino acids. V was clipped by 3 bases and J by 0 bases; unmatched bases: 4. The CDR3 loop is CASSIDRGPSYEQYF. The CDR3 DNA is TGTGCCAGTAGTATTGACAGGGGACCCTCCTACGAGCAGTACTTC.

This clone was counted only a few times. V is TRBV7-9 and J is TRBJ2-2, with a weak D call TRBD2 (5 bases). V dropped 7 bases and J dropped 5 bases, with 11 bases sitting between them. This CDR3 has 13 residues. CDR1 is SEHNR and CDR2 is FQNEAQ in the germline V gene (reference sequence). The CDR3 protein is CASTADYTGELFF. In DNA form, the CDR3 reads TGTGCCAGCACAGCGGATTATACCGGGGAGCTGTTTTTT.

The chain is built from TRBV19 and TRBJ2-5, with TRBD1 matching over 12 bases. This CDR3 has 13 amino acids. V was clipped by 10 bases and J by 4 bases; unmatched bases: 4. The germline gives CDR1 LNHDA, CDR2 SQIVND (reference sequence). The CDR3 DNA reads as TGTGCCACGGGACAGGGGGCGCCAGAGACCCAGTACTTC. Translated, it gives CATGQGAPETQYF.

V is TRBV15 and J is TRBJ1-1; no clear D gene. The germline V and J ends were trimmed by 3 bases and 5 bases, with 13 bases remaining between them. This CDR3 spans 14 amino acids. Germline values: CDR1 LNHNV, CDR2 YYDKDF (reference sequence). This chain's CDR3 is CATSRELGRTEAFF. The CDR3 DNA reads TGTGCCACCAGCAGGGAATTAGGTCGGACTGAAGCTTTCTTT.

This chain connects TRBV11-2 to TRBJ2-3, with 12 bases that match TRBD1. CDR1 is SGHAT and CDR2 is FQNNGV in the germline V gene. After removal of 5 bases from V and 2 bases from J, the junction contained 11 bases not matched to a gene. This CDR3 comprises 18 residues. CDR3 nucleotide sequence: TGTGCCAGCAGCCGGGACAGGGGGCGGCCGACCCTCACAGATACGCAGTATTTT. This sequence encodes CASSRDRGRPTLTDTQYF.

The chain employs TRBV28 and TRBJ1-2; D is undetermined. V was clipped by 1 base and J by 1 base, with 19 bases between them. Germline CDR1 and CDR2: MDHEN and SYDVKM. The CDR3 is 18 amino acids. The CDR3 nucleotides are TGTGCCAGCAGTTTATACCCACTTTCCCGGAGGGATAACTATGGCTACACCTTC. As protein: CASSLYPLSRRDNYGYTF.

In its sample, this clone was seen a few times. The J gene is TRBJ1-5, the V gene TRBV19; TRBD1 might be the D (5 bases). This CDR3 spans 13 amino acids. In germline, CDR1 is LNHDA, CDR2 SQIVND (reference sequence). V was trimmed by 6 bases and J by 4 bases, leaving 10 bases between them. Here the CDR3 reads CASSGTGNQPQHF. The CDR3 DNA is TGTGCCAGTAGCGGGACGGGAAATCAGCCCCAGCATTTT.

This clone was recorded only once. This chain uses TRBV6-5 with TRBJ2-3; 13 bases map to TRBD2. The V and J ends lost 2 bases and 5 bases, in that order; junction bases with no gene match: 1. Germline V lookup: CDR1 MNHEY, CDR2 SVGAGI. The CDR3 extends over 15 amino acids. The CDR3 here is CASSYGLAGVDTQYF. CDR3 bases: TGTGCCAGCAGTTACGGACTAGCGGGGGTAGATACGCAGTATTTT.

J is TRBJ2-2 and V is TRBV18, with TRBD1 identical over 7 bases. This CDR3 is 16 amino acids long. Looked up from germline, CDR1 is KGHSH and CDR2 is LQKENI. With V trimmed by 3 bases and J by 4 bases, 8 bases remained unmatched. The CDR3 loop is CASSPSMTGSTGELFF. The CDR3, as DNA: TGTGCCAGCTCACCCTCCATGACAGGGAGCACCGGGGAGCTGTTTTTT.

V and J are TRBV10-3 and TRBJ2-3; the D call may be TRBD1 or TRBD2 (6 bases each). The CDR3 covers 17 residues. The V and J ends lost 3 bases and 0 bases respectively, with 16 bases between them. The germline gives CDR1 ENHRY, CDR2 SYGVKD. For the CDR3, the DNA is TGTGCCATCAGTGACCCTCACGGGGGCCAAAGCACAGATACGCAGTATTTT. Translating it yields CAISDPHGGQSTDTQYF.

The V and J genes are TRBV4-3 and TRBJ2-1; 7 bases are a match to TRBD2. Germline CDR1 LGHNA, CDR2 YSLEER. This CDR3 is 16 amino acids long. V shed 1 base and J 1 base; nucleotides not matched to a gene: 4. The CDR3 nucleotides are TGCGCCAGCAGCCAAGGAGGCGGGGGTTCCTACAATGAGCAGTTCTTC. Amino acids: CASSQGGGGSYNEQFF.